The next 21 T cell receptor beta chains were all read from a single sample in a study of T cell repertoires in cytomegalovirus infection. Each CDR3 protein is one row after TCRdb ran MiXCR on the reads. The sample lists roughly 920,000 distinct CDR3 sequences; roughly a third were seen once. Their antigen targets remain unknown. Sequences were derived from cultured CD8+ T cells from PBMCs, sampled from culture after CMV antigen stimulation. All receptors derive from a human donor in good health (CMV status not recorded). Some clones in this sample may be carry-over from other donors' samples.

The chain is built from TRBV6-1 and TRBJ2-7; possible D gene TRBD1, 6 bases. V was pared by 7 bases and J by 12 bases, with 28 bases between. In germline, CDR1 is MNHNS, CDR2 SASEGT. CDR3 size: 15 residues. The CDR3 sequence is CASISPSGQLFERYF. DNA for the CDR3: TGTGCCAGCATCTCCCCCTCAGGACAGCTATTCGAACGGTACTTC.

There are a few counts of this clonotype. The J gene is TRBJ2-7, the V gene TRBV12-5; 7 bases align to TRBD2. With 3 bases clipped from V and 2 bases from J, the junction kept 7 bases outside the gene matches. Germline V gene lookup returns CDR1 LGHNT and CDR2 FRNRAP. CDR3 size: 15 residues. In DNA form, the CDR3 reads TGTGCTAGTGGTTTTCAAGCGGGGACTACCTACGAGCAGTACTTC. It specifies CASGFQAGTTYEQYF.

CDR3 in DNA: TGTGCCAGCAGTTACTCGGGGGGCGTCACTGAAGCTTTCTTT. Protein product: CASSYSGGVTEAFF. The chain uses TRBV6-6 and TRBJ1-1; the D gene is possibly TRBD1 (6 bases). The CDR3 runs 14 residues. Trimming took 0 bases from V and 4 from J, leaving 9 bases between them. The germline gives CDR1 MNHNY, CDR2 SVGAGI (reference sequence).

This clonotype has a handful of counts. The V and J genes are TRBV29-1 and TRBJ2-1, with 12 bases matching TRBD2. The CDR3 sequence is 16 residues long. V trimming: 1 base; J trimming: 3 bases; junction bases outside the gene matches: 4. The germline CDR1 and CDR2 sequences are SQVTM and ANQGSEA. This CDR3 is CSVEAPTSGGYNEQFF. The CDR3 coding sequence is TGCAGCGTTGAAGCACCGACTAGCGGGGGCTACAATGAGCAGTTCTTC.

The rearrangement links TRBV20-1 to TRBJ1-4, with D unclear. The CDR3 sequence is 16 residues long. With 0 bases removed from V and 5 bases from J, the gap between germline ends came to 16 bases. CDR1 is DFQATT, CDR2 SNEGSKA, per germline (reference sequence). CDR3 nucleotides: TGCAGTGCTAGAGATCGTTACGTGGGTCCAAATGAAAAACTGTTTTTT. This gives the protein CSARDRYVGPNEKLFF.

This clonotype was found a few times. The chain carries TRBV19 and TRBJ1-1, with a weak D call TRBD1 (5 bases). This CDR3 contains 14 residues. The V end lost 3 bases, the J end lost 4 bases, and 12 bases lay between the germline ends. Per germline, CDR1 LNHDA and CDR2 SQIVND (reference sequence). CDR3 in DNA: TGTGCCAGTAGTATGGCAGGGAGCGGCACTGAAGCTTTCTTT. Translated, it gives CASSMAGSGTEAFF.

In its sample, this clonotype was seen many times. The chain links TRBV7-6 to TRBJ2-7, with 7 bases identical to TRBD2. Germline trimming cut 4 bases from V and 5 bases from J; bases unmatched to any gene: 8. CDR1 is SGHVS, CDR2 FNYEAQ, per germline. CDR3 length: 14 amino acids. CDR3 bases: TGTGCCAGCAGCTCTAGGTTGGGAGGGAACGAGCAGTACGTC. It encodes CASSSRLGGNEQYV.

This clonotype was seen a few times. The gene calls are TRBV4-2 and TRBJ2-1; D perhaps matches TRBD2 (5 bases). Germline assignment: CDR1 LGHNA and CDR2 YNFKEQ. This CDR3 comprises 12 residues. Trimming took 0 bases from V and 8 from J, leaving 5 bases between them. The CDR3 here is CASSQEEDEQFF. The CDR3 nucleotides are TGTGCCAGCAGCCAAGAGGAGGATGAGCAGTTCTTC.

A few counts support this clonotype. The J gene is TRBJ2-7, the V gene TRBV6-6; D uncertain. V was pared by 4 bases and J by 3 bases, with 13 bases between. The length of the CDR3 is 14 residues. Per the germline V gene, CDR1 is MNHNY and CDR2 is SVGAGI (reference sequence). The CDR3 loop is CASSSPDGNYEQYV. The CDR3 nucleotides are TGTGCCAGCAGTTCACCGGACGGAAACTACGAGCAGTACGTC.

The V and J genes are TRBV12-5 and TRBJ2-2; no reliable D call. CDR3 size: 16 residues. V was shortened by 0 bases and J by 4 bases, with 12 bases between the two germline ends. Per the germline V gene, CDR1 is LGHNT and CDR2 is FRNRAP. The CDR3 reads CASGLVFTDSTGELFF. In DNA form, the CDR3 reads TGTGCTAGTGGTTTGGTATTTACAGACTCCACCGGGGAGCTGTTTTTT.

The table lists this clonotype with a few counts. CDR3 region: CASSPRENWSPLHF. As DNA, the CDR3 is TGTGCCAGCAGCCCCAGGGAGAATTGGTCACCCCTCCACTTT. V and J are TRBV6-1 and TRBJ1-6, with D possibly matching TRBD1 (5 bases). V was shortened by 6 bases and J by 10 bases, with 16 bases between the two germline ends. From germline, CDR1 is MNHNS and CDR2 SASEGT. This CDR3 region has 14 residues.

This clonotype was detected a few times. The chain recombines TRBV5-8 with TRBJ2-7; the D call may be TRBD1 or TRBD2 (5 bases each). The CDR3 covers 13 residues. V shed 4 bases and J shed 3 bases, with 11 bases lying between them. Looked up from germline, CDR1 is SGHTS and CDR2 is YDEGEE. Written as DNA, the CDR3 is TGTGCCAGCAGCAAAGGGACGAACTACGAGCAGTACTTC. It is translated as CASSKGTNYEQYF.

The chain uses TRBV5-4 and TRBJ2-2, with D hard to call. The CDR3 totals 18 residues. Germline values: CDR1 SGHNT, CDR2 YYREEE (reference sequence). V lost 4 bases and J 1 base, leaving 20 bases between the germline ends. The CDR3 here is CASSPQGYRVQNTGELFF. The CDR3, as DNA: TGTGCCAGCAGCCCCCAAGGCTATAGGGTGCAGAACACCGGGGAGCTGTTTTTT.

This clonotype was seen more than once but under ten times. The chain couples TRBV29-1 to TRBJ2-7; D is possibly TRBD2 (6 bases). CDR1 and CDR2 from the germline V gene are SQVTM and ANQGSEA. This CDR3 is 14 amino acids long. V was trimmed by 3 bases and J by 3 bases, leaving 15 bases between them. DNA for the CDR3: TGCAGCGTTGAGGGGGGTCAGGGCCACTACGAGCAGTACTTC. It yields the protein CSVEGGQGHYEQYF.

The CDR3 DNA sequence: TGTGCCAGTAGTATAGATCGCACCGACCGGTTATATGGCTACACCTTC. It codes for CASSIDRTDRLYGYTF. The V gene is TRBV19, the J gene TRBJ1-2; D ambiguous. Germline V lookup: CDR1 LNHDA, CDR2 SQIVND (reference sequence). CDR3 size: 16 residues. V dropped 0 bases and J dropped 5 bases, with 16 bases sitting between them. Full variable domain (rest looked up from reference TRBV19 and TRBJ1-2): DGGITQSPKYLFRKEGQNVTLSCEQNLNHDAMYWYRQDPGQGLRLIYYSQIVNDFQKGDIAEGYSVSREKKESFPLTVTSAQKNPTAFYLCASSIDRTDRLYGYTFGSGTRLTVV.

The V gene is TRBV6-1, the J gene TRBJ2-1, with a possible D match to TRBD2 (8 bases). Trimming pared 6 bases from V and 0 bases from J, leaving 15 bases between. The CDR3 is made up of 16 amino acids. Germline V lookup: CDR1 MNHNS, CDR2 SASEGT. The CDR3 sequence: CASSHSGDSSYNEQFF. The CDR3 bases are TGTGCCAGCAGCCATAGCGGGGACAGCTCCTACAATGAGCAGTTCTTC.

Worth noting for this clonotype: One base away lies a much larger clone, so this may be a sequencing read error. The chain employs TRBV7-8 and TRBJ2-7; D is uncertain. Per the germline V gene, CDR1 is SGHVS and CDR2 is FQNEAQ. CDR3 size: 11 residues. CDR3 region: CVSSPKHEQYF. The CDR3 DNA follows: TGTGTCAGCAGCCCAAAACACGAGCAGTACTTC.

The chain recombines TRBV9 with TRBJ2-2; D unclear. The V gene lost 3 bases and the J gene lost 0 bases, with 12 bases spanning the gap. Germline CDR1 and CDR2: SGDLS and YYNGEE. The CDR3 consists of 16 residues. The CDR3, as DNA: TGTGCCAGCAGCGGCTCCGGGCAAGCGAACACCGGGGAGCTGTTTTTT. Residues: CASSGSGQANTGELFF.

The sample holds a few counts of this clonotype. V usage is TRBV27 and J usage is TRBJ2-2; D unresolved. CDR3 length equals 15 residues. V was shortened by 1 base and J by 2 bases, with 8 bases between the two germline ends. Germline CDR1 and CDR2: MNHEY and SMNVEV (reference sequence). The CDR3 DNA reads TGTGCCAGCAGTTTATTCGCCCGCAACACCGGGGAGCTGTTTTTT. Encoded protein: CASSLFARNTGELFF.

This chain links TRBV6-4 with TRBJ2-2; D not resolved. The V gene's germline CDR1 is MRHNA and CDR2 SNTAGT. The CDR3 covers 14 residues. V lost 3 bases to trimming and J lost 2 bases, with 7 bases between them. The chain's CDR3 is CASSEKFNTGELFF. The CDR3, as DNA: TGTGCCAGCAGTGAGAAATTTAACACCGGGGAGCTGTTTTTT.

The genes are TRBV6-8 and TRBJ2-7; 12 bases line up with TRBD2. Germline V lookup: CDR1 MNHGY, CDR2 SAAAGT. The J segment lost 4 bases and the V segment lost 4 bases, leaving 8 bases of the junction unmatched. The CDR3 covers 16 residues. The CDR3 bases are TGTGCCAGCAGTTCCCTAGGACTAGCGGGATTTTACGAGCAGTACTTC. Residues: CASSSLGLAGFYEQYF.